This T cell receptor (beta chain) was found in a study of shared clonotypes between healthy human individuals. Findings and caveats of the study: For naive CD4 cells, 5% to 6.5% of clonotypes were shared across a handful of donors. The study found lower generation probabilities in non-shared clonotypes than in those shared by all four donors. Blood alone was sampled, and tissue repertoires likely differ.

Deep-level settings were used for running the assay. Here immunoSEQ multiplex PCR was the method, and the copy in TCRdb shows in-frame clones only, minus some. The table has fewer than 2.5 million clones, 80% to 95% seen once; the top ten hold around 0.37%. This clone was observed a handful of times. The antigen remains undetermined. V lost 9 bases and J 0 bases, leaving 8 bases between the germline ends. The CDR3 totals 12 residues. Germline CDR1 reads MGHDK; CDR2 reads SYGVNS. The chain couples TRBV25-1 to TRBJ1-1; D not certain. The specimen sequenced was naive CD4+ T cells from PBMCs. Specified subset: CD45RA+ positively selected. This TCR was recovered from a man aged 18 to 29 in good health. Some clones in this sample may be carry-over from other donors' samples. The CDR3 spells CASRHMNTEAFF. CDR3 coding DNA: TGTGCCAGTCGTCACATGAACACTGAAGCTTTCTTT.